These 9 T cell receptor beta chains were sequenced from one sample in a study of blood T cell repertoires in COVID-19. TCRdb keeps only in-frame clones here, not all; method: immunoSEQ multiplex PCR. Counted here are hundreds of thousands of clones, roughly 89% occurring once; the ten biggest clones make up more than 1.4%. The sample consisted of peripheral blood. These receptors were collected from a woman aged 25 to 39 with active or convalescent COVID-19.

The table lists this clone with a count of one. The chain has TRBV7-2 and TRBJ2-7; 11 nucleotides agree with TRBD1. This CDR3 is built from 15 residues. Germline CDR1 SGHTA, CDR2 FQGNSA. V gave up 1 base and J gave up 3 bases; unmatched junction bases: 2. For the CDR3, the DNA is TGTGCCAGCAGCTTAGGGGGGACAGGGGGCTACGAGCAGTACTTC. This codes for CASSLGGTGGYEQYF. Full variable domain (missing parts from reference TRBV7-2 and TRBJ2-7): GAGVSQSPSNKVTEKGKDVELRCDPISGHTALYWYRQSLGQGLEFLIYFQGNSAPDKSGLPSDRFSAERTGGSVSTLTIQRTQQEDSAVYLCASSLGGTGGYEQYFGPGTRLTVT.

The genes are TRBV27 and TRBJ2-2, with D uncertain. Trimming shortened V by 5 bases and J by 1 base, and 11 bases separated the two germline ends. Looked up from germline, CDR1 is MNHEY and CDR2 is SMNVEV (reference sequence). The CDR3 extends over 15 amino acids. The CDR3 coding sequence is TGTGCCAGCAGTCCCCGTAGACAGAACACCGGGGAGCTGTTTTTT. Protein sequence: CASSPRRQNTGELFF.

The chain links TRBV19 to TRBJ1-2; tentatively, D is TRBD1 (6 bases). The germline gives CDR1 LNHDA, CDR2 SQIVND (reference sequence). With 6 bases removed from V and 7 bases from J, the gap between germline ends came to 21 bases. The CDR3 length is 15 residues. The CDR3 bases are TGTGCCAGTAGGACGTTCGGGACATCCAGAAGTGGCTACACCTTC. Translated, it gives CASRTFGTSRSGYTF. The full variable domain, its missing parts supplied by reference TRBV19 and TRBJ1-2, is DGGITQSPKYLFRKEGQNVTLSCEQNLNHDAMYWYRQDPGQGLRLIYYSQIVNDFQKGDIAEGYSVSREKKESFPLTVTSAQKNPTAFYLCASRTFGTSRSGYTFGSGTRLTVV.

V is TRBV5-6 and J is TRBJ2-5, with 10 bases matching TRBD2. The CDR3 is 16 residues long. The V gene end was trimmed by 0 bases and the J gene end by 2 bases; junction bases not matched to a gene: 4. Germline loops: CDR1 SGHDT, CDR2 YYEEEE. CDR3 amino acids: CASSLVLAGDQETQYF. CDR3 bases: TGTGCCAGCAGCTTGGTCCTAGCGGGGGATCAAGAGACCCAGTACTTC.

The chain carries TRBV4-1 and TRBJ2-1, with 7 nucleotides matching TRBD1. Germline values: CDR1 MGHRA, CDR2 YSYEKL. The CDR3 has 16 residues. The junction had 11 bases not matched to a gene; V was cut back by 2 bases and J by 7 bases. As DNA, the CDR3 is TGCGCCAGCAGCCAAAACCGGGACAGCCGCTTAAATGAGCAGTTCTTC. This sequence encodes CASSQNRDSRLNEQFF.

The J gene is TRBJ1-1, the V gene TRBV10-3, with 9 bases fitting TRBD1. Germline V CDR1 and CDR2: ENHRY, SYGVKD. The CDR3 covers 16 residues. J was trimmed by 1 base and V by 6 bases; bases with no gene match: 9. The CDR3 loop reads CAISPELGQGNTEAFF. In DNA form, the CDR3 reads TGTGCCATCAGCCCCGAGTTGGGACAGGGGAACACTGAAGCTTTCTTT.

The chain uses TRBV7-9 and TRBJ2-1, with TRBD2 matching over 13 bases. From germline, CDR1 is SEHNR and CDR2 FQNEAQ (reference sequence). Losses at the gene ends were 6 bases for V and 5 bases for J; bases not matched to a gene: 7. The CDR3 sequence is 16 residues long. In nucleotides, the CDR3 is TGTGCCAGCAGGCGACTAGCGGGAGGTTGGGACAATGAGCAGTTCTTC. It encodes CASRRLAGGWDNEQFF.

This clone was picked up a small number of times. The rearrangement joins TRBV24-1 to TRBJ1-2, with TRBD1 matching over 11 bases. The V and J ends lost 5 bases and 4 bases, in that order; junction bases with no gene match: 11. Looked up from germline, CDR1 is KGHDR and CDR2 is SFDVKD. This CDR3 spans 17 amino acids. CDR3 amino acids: CATSVTDRGLNVYGYTF. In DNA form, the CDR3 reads TGTGCCACCAGTGTTACGGACAGGGGGCTTAATGTCTATGGCTACACCTTC.

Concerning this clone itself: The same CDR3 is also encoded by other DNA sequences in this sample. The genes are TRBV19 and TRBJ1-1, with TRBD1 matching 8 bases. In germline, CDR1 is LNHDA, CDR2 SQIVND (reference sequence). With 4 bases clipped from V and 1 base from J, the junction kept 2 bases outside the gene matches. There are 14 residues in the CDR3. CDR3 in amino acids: CASSTGQANTEAFF. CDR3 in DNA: TGTGCCAGTAGTACGGGACAGGCGAACACTGAAGCTTTCTTT. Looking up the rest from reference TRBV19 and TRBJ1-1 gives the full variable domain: DGGITQSPKYLFRKEGQNVTLSCEQNLNHDAMYWYRQDPGQGLRLIYYSQIVNDFQKGDIAEGYSVSREKKESFPLTVTSAQKNPTAFYLCASSTGQANTEAFFGQGTRLTVV.